Here is one T cell receptor (beta chain) with its context. Its antigen remains unidentified. The source of the sample is a study of T-cell reconstitution after alpha-beta-depleted transplantation in children. CDR3 length: 16 residues. Germline V gene data show CDR1 as SGHVS and CDR2 as FNYEAQ. Trimming cost V 1 base and J 1 base, with 11 bases left between them. The authors prepared the TCRbeta library with unique molecular identifiers. Each CDR3 protein gets one entry after TCRdb re-called the PCR reads with MiXCR. The sample consists of a few hundred thousand distinct CDR3 sequences, 25% to 30% of them appearing once. Points from the study as a whole: Hyperexpanded clones declined; after one year, newly produced T cells mostly supplied diversity. By about two months after transplant, alpha-beta T cells reportedly arose from several hundred graft clones that had expanded.

The sequencing here drew on PBMCs, taken before TCRalphabeta/CD19-depleted stem cell transplant. This chain links TRBV7-6 with TRBJ1-3; D not certain. The clonotype comes from a boy younger than two with Wiskott-Aldrich syndrome, due to receive a stem cell transplant. The CDR3 DNA is TGTGCCAGCAGCTTAGTAGGCAGAATGTCTGGAAACACCATATATTTT. It is translated as CASSLVGRMSGNTIYF.